The 8 T cell receptor beta chains below all came from one sample that was sequenced in a study of beta chain features in type 1 diabetes. Sequencing targeted expressed TCRB transcripts, as all isolated RNA had been reverse transcribed. Method: immunoSEQ multiplex PCR; TCRdb's copy keeps in-frame clones and lacks some. In the table there are 400,000 to 550,000 clones, roughly 11% of which are singletons. Sequencing was performed on naive CD4+ T cells from blood. Source of these receptors: a woman under 30 in good health.

This clone was observed a few times. The J gene is TRBJ1-2, the V gene TRBV7-2; D is perhaps TRBD1 (6 bases). The CDR3 totals 17 residues. V lost 5 bases to trimming and J lost 0 bases, with 19 bases between them. CDR1 and CDR2 from the germline V gene are SGHTA and FQGNSA. The DNA for the CDR3 is TGTGCCAGCAGCCCAGTGGGGGGCGCCCCATCTAACTATGGCTACACCTTC. It translates to CASSPVGGAPSNYGYTF.

The chain has TRBV18 and TRBJ2-7; 7 bases match TRBD1. CDR3 length equals 13 residues. Germline loops: CDR1 KGHSH, CDR2 LQKENI. The junction had 3 bases not matched to a gene; V was cut back by 4 bases and J by 3 bases. The CDR3 loop is CASSLGTDYEQYF. DNA for the CDR3: TGTGCCAGCTCACTTGGGACAGACTACGAGCAGTACTTC.

This clone appeared a few times. The identical CDR3 is also encoded by other nucleotide sequences in the sample. The chain couples TRBV7-2 to TRBJ1-5; 8 bases fit TRBD1. Germline CDR1 is SGHTA and CDR2 is FQGNSA. After removal of 4 bases from V and 2 bases from J, the junction contained 4 bases not matched to a gene. The CDR3 consists of 15 residues. The CDR3, as DNA: TGTGCCAGCAGCTCGCGGACAGGGCGCAATCAGCCCCAGCATTTT. This codes for CASSSRTGRNQPQHF.

V gene TRBV14 combines with J gene TRBJ2-2; 7 bases align to TRBD1. Germline V gene lookup returns CDR1 SGHDN and CDR2 FVKESK. The CDR3 loop spans 14 amino acids. The V segment lost 3 bases and the J segment 4 bases; nucleotides outside the gene matches: 2. The CDR3 region has the DNA TGTGCCAGCAGCCACGGGACAGTCACCGGGGAGCTGTTTTTT. As protein: CASSHGTVTGELFF. Together with reference TRBV14 and TRBJ2-2, the CDR3 gives the full variable domain: EAGVTQFPSHSVIEKGQTVTLRCDPISGHDNLYWYRRVMGKEIKFLLHFVKESKQDESGMPNNRFLAERTGGTYSTLKVQPAELEDSGVYFCASSHGTVTGELFFGEGSRLTVL.

The genes are TRBV14 and TRBJ2-7; 7 nucleotides match TRBD1. V was pared by 1 base and J by 0 bases, with 3 bases of the junction left unmatched. The CDR3 loop spans 15 amino acids. CDR1 is SGHDN and CDR2 is FVKESK in the germline V gene. The CDR3 DNA sequence: TGTGCCAGCAGCCAAGGACAGGGTCCCTCCTACGAGCAGTACGTC. Protein product: CASSQGQGPSYEQYV.

V usage is TRBV19 and J usage is TRBJ1-5; perhaps TRBD1 as D (5 bases). Trimming left V 10 bases short and J 1 base short, with 11 bases between. Germline assignment: CDR1 LNHDA and CDR2 SQIVND (reference sequence). This CDR3 has 13 amino acids. CDR3 protein: CATKRDSNQPQHF. The CDR3 DNA is TGTGCCACCAAACGGGACAGCAATCAGCCCCAGCATTTT.

V is TRBV2 and J is TRBJ1-2; D not certain. V was cut by 8 bases and J by 5 bases, with 12 bases left in between. The germline V gene encodes CDR1 SNHLY and CDR2 FYNNEI. There are 12 residues in the CDR3. As DNA, the CDR3 is TGTGCCAGCCCAGGCTTAGAGTATGGCTACACCTTC. It encodes CASPGLEYGYTF.

This clone has a handful of counts. This chain links TRBV4-3 with TRBJ2-1; TRBD2 might be the D (6 bases). This CDR3 has 15 amino acids. V was shortened by 5 bases and J by 3 bases, with 14 bases between the two germline ends. CDR1 and CDR2 from the germline V gene are LGHNA and YSLEER. CDR3 DNA: TGCGCCAGCAGCGCCATAGCGGCTGACTACAATGAGCAGTTCTTC. Translation: CASSAIAADYNEQFF.